These T cell receptor beta chains were read from a single sample in a study of blood T cell repertoires in COVID-19. TCRdb's copy holds only in-frame clones and misses some; the assay was immunoSEQ multiplex PCR. The table records about 100,000 clones, around 87% of them present only once. Sequencing was done on a sample of peripheral blood. These TCRs come from a man aged 45 to 65 with acute or convalescent COVID-19. Each CDR3 is given with its conserved first and last residue. Fields, in order: CDR3 DNA, CDR3 protein, V gene, clone size, D gene, J gene. D genes are given only for firm matches. Only some rows state a clone size, as once, few, many or a class for expanded clones.

CDR3 DNA: TGCGCCAGCAGCTTGGCCGGGCGTAGCCAGGGGTACTTC
CDR3 protein: CASSLAGRSQGYF
V gene: TRBV5-1
clone size: -
D gene: -
J gene: TRBJ2-7

CDR3 DNA: TGTGCCAGCAGTTACGGGGAGGGGCAGTATTTT
CDR3 protein: CASSYGEGQYF
V gene: TRBV6-6
clone size: -
D gene: TRBD2
J gene: TRBJ2-3

CDR3 DNA: TGTGCCTGGAGAACTCTAGCGGGACCCTTCTACGAGCAGTACTTC
CDR3 protein: CAWRTLAGPFYEQYF
V gene: TRBV30
clone size: -
D gene: TRBD2
J gene: TRBJ2-7

CDR3 DNA: TGCAGCGTTGAGGGCGGGAGGGCCGGAGAGACCCAGTACTTC
CDR3 protein: CSVEGGRAGETQYF
V gene: TRBV29-1
clone size: -
D gene: TRBD2
J gene: TRBJ2-5

CDR3 DNA: TGTGCCAGCAGTTTATTGGGACAGGGGATCTATCAGCCCCAGCATTTT
CDR3 protein: CASSLLGQGIYQPQHF
V gene: TRBV28
clone size: -
D gene: TRBD1
J gene: TRBJ1-5

CDR3 DNA: TGTGCCAGCTCACCATTCCCACAGGGATCCGATGGCTACACCTTC
CDR3 protein: CASSPFPQGSDGYTF
V gene: TRBV18
clone size: -
D gene: -
J gene: TRBJ1-2

CDR3 DNA: TGTGCCAGCAGCGCGACTAGCGGGAGGATCACCGGGGAGCTGTTTTTT
CDR3 protein: CASSATSGRITGELFF
V gene: TRBV3-1/TRBV3-2
clone size: -
D gene: TRBD2
J gene: TRBJ2-2

CDR3 DNA: TGTGCCACCAGCAGAGAGGCGGGAGGGCCGATTAATGAGCAGTTCTTC
CDR3 protein: CATSREAGGPINEQFF
V gene: TRBV15
clone size: -
D gene: TRBD2
J gene: TRBJ2-1

CDR3 DNA: TGTGCCAGCAGTCCGACTAGCGGGAGGCCCCATAGCTACGAGCAGTACTTC
CDR3 protein: CASSPTSGRPHSYEQYF
V gene: TRBV28
clone size: -
D gene: TRBD2
J gene: TRBJ2-7

CDR3 DNA: TGCGCCAGCAGCCAAGATCTTGACAGGTACGAGCAGTACTTC
CDR3 protein: CASSQDLDRYEQYF
V gene: TRBV4-1
clone size: -
D gene: -
J gene: TRBJ2-7

CDR3 DNA: TGTGCCAGCAGCTTACTCCGACAGGGAAAGAACACTGAAGCTTTCTTT
CDR3 protein: CASSLLRQGKNTEAFF
V gene: TRBV7-9
clone size: -
D gene: TRBD1
J gene: TRBJ1-1

CDR3 DNA: TGTGCCAGCAGTTTTTTAGCCCAAGAGACCCAGTACTTC
CDR3 protein: CASSFLAQETQYF
V gene: TRBV28
clone size: -
D gene: -
J gene: TRBJ2-5

CDR3 DNA: TGCGCCAGCAGCTTTACAGGGAATCCCTTTCTGGGAGAGACCCAGTACTTC
CDR3 protein: CASSFTGNPFLGETQYF
V gene: TRBV5-1
clone size: once
D gene: -
J gene: TRBJ2-5

CDR3 DNA: TGTGCCAGCCGGACAGCTGGAAACACCATATATTTT
CDR3 protein: CASRTAGNTIYF
V gene: TRBV2
clone size: -
D gene: -
J gene: TRBJ1-3

CDR3 DNA: TGCGCCAGCAGCTTGGGGGCAGCCCAAGAGACCCAGTACTTC
CDR3 protein: CASSLGAAQETQYF
V gene: TRBV5-1
clone size: -
D gene: -
J gene: TRBJ2-5

CDR3 DNA: TGCGCCAGCAGCTTGTCGGCAGGTACGAGCTCCTACAATGAGCAGTTCTTC
CDR3 protein: CASSLSAGTSSYNEQFF
V gene: TRBV5-1
clone size: -
D gene: -
J gene: TRBJ2-1